This TCR beta chain was identified during a study of shared clonotypes between healthy human individuals. Free of recent acute infections or vaccinations, the donors were healthy HIV-negative adults. The CDR3 sequence is 16 residues long. Assay: immunoSEQ multiplex PCR; the TCRdb copy retains only in-frame clones and omits some. The sample consists of around 2,000,000 clones, roughly 95% of them appearing once. The source material was naive CD4+ T cells sorted from blood. As to subset: CD45RA+ positively selected. The chain has TRBV21-1 and TRBJ2-7; the table names TRBD1, a call not compared with the DNA. TRBV21-1 is an annotated pseudogene. The receptor's source is a man between 18 and 35 years old in good health. This CDR3 reads CASSTQPGQGVYEQYF. DNA of the CDR3: TGTGCCAGCAGCACCCAACCGGGACAGGGAGTCTACGAGCAGTACTTC.